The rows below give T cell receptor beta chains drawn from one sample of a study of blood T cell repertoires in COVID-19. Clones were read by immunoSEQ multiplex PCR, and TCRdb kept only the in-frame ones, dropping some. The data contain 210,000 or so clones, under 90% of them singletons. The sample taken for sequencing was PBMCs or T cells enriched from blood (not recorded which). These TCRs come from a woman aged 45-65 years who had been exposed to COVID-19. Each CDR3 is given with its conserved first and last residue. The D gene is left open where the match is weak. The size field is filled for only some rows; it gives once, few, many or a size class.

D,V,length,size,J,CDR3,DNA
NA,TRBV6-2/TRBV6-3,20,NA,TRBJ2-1,CASSYPLGPLSRGNKDEQFF,TGTGCCAGCAGTTACCCTCTAGGTCCCCTTTCTAGAGGGAACAAGGACGAGCAGTTCTTC
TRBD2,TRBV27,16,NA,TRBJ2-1,CASYVGGGAHYNEQFF,TGTGCCAGCTATGTAGGCGGGGGGGCCCACTACAATGAGCAGTTCTTC
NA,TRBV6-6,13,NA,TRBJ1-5,CAAADSVNQPQHF,TGTGCCGCGGCAGACAGCGTCAATCAGCCCCAGCATTTT
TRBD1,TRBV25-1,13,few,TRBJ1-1,CASFPGGGTEAFF,TGTGCCAGCTTCCCAGGGGGCGGAACTGAAGCTTTCTTT
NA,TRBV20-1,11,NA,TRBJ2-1,CSASLGVEQFF,TGCAGTGCTAGTTTAGGGGTTGAGCAGTTCTTC
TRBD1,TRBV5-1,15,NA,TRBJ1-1,CASSPDRARGTEAFF,TGCGCCAGCAGCCCGGACAGGGCAAGAGGCACTGAAGCTTTCTTT
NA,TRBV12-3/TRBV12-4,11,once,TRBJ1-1,CASSPAKRAFF,TGTGCCAGCAGTCCGGCTAAGAGGGCTTTCTTT
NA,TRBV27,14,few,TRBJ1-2,CASSLSFGQYGYTF,TGTGCCAGCAGTTTATCGTTTGGGCAGTATGGCTACACCTTC
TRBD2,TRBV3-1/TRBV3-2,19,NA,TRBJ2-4,CASSRRGAGGLIAKNIQYF,TGTGCCAGCAGCCGGCGGGGAGCGGGGGGGCTTATAGCCAAAAACATTCAGTACTTC
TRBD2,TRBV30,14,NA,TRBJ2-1,CAWSTPGGSNEQFF,TGTGCCTGGAGTACTCCGGGGGGTTCCAATGAGCAGTTCTTC
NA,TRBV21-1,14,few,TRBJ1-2,CASRGTDKNYGYTF,TGTGCCAGCCGAGGGACAGACAAGAACTATGGCTACACCTTC
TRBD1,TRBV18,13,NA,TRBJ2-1,CASLRTGGNEQFF,TGTGCCAGCTTGCGGACAGGGGGCAATGAGCAGTTCTTC
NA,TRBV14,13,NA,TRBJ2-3,CASSQRGTDTQYF,TGTGCCAGCAGCCAGAGGGGCACAGATACGCAGTATTTT
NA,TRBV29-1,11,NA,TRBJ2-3,CSVGGPDTQYF,TGCAGCGTCGGTGGGCCAGATACGCAGTATTTT
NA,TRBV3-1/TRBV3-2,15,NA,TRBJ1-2,CASSPLIGGDYGYTF,TGTGCCAGCAGCCCTCTAATAGGCGGAGACTATGGCTACACCTTC
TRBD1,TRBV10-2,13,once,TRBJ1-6,CASKGQGNSPLHF,TGCGCCAGCAAAGGACAGGGTAATTCACCCCTCCACTTT
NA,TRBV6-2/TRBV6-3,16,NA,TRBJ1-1,CASSYGLAETNTEAFF,TGTGCCAGCAGTTACGGGCTGGCAGAAACGAACACTGAAGCTTTCTTT
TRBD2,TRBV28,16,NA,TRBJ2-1,CASRRTSGGTGYEQFF,TGTGCCAGCAGGAGGACTAGCGGGGGAACCGGGTATGAGCAGTTCTTC
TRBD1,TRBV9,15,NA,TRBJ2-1,CASSGSGQPYNEQFF,TGTGCCAGCAGCGGCTCGGGACAGCCCTACAATGAGCAGTTCTTC
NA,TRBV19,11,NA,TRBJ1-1,CASSRRVEAFF,TGTGCCAGTAGTCGGAGGGTTGAAGCTTTCTTT
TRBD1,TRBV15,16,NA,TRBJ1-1,CATSRSRGPGDTEAFF,TGTGCCACCAGCAGAAGCAGGGGGCCGGGGGACACTGAAGCTTTCTTT
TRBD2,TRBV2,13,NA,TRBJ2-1,CARRLAGFNEQFF,TGTGCCAGAAGACTAGCGGGGTTCAATGAGCAGTTCTTC
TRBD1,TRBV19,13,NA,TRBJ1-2,CASSMGQGRGYTF,TGTGCCAGTAGTATGGGACAGGGTCGTGGCTACACCTTC
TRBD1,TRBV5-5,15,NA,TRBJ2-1,CASSTGTGLYNEQFF,TGTGCCAGCAGCACCGGGACAGGGCTCTACAATGAGCAGTTCTTC
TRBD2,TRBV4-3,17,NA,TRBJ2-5,CASSQDPPGGGQETQYF,TGCGCCAGCAGCCAAGACCCACCCGGGGGGGGACAAGAGACCCAGTACTTC
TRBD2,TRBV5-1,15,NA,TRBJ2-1,CASSLEAGAYNEQFF,TGCGCCAGCAGCTTGGAAGCGGGGGCTTACAATGAGCAGTTCTTC
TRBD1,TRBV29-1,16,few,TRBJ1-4,CSVAGTGAGTNEKLFF,TGCAGCGTTGCCGGGACAGGGGCCGGGACTAATGAAAAACTGTTTTTT
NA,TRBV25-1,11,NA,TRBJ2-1,CASGGGREQFF,TGTGCCAGCGGCGGGGGCAGAGAGCAGTTCTTC